A selection of T cell receptor beta chains follows, all from one sample in a study of response to subunit inactivated influenza vaccine. In TCRdb, the RT-PCR reads were re-called with MiXCR into one record per CDR3 protein. Of 280,000 or so distinct CDR3 sequences in the sample, 20% to 25% were seen once. The material was PBMCs from blood, obtained about 20 months after vaccination. The receptor set was obtained from a man aged 50 to 69 who received an inactivated influenza vaccine. The CDR3 runs from the conserved cysteine through the conserved F or W. The D gene is left open where the match is weak. The size of a clone is reported for some rows only, either as once, few or many, or as a class for expanded clones.

TRBV6-2/TRBV6-3,.,few,TRBJ1-6,TGTGCCAGCAGTTACCGTGGCACCAGCTCCTATAATTCACCCCTCCACTTT,CASSYRGTSSYNSPLHF
TRBV24-1,.,.,TRBJ2-2,TGTGCCACCACAGCAGGGTCGGTCACCGGGGAGCTGTTTTTT,CATTAGSVTGELFF
TRBV28,TRBD1,once,TRBJ2-7,TGTGCCAGCAGTCCTACAGGGGTACCCTACGAGCAGTACTTC,CASSPTGVPYEQYF
TRBV20-1,TRBD2,.,TRBJ2-7,TGCAGTGCTACCTATAGCGGGAGGAGCTCCTACGAGCAGTACTTC,CSATYSGRSSYEQYF
TRBV4-2,.,.,TRBJ2-3,TGTGCCAGCAGCCAAGCTCCTCCAGTAGCAGATACGCAGTATTTT,CASSQAPPVADTQYF
TRBV5-1,.,.,TRBJ2-3,TGCGCCAGCGGCGAGACAGTCACAGATACGCAGTATTTT,CASGETVTDTQYF
TRBV4-3,.,many,TRBJ1-3,TGCGCCAGCAGCCAAGAGGTGGCCAGGCGGTCTAACACCATATATTTT,CASSQEVARRSNTIYF
TRBV4-3,TRBD1,few,TRBJ1-4,TGCGCCAGCAGCGACAGGGTTAATGAAAAACTGTTTTTT,CASSDRVNEKLFF
TRBV4-2,.,few,TRBJ2-5,TGTGCCAGCAGCCAAGAGGGGCCTAAAGAGACCCAGTACTTC,CASSQEGPKETQYF
TRBV4-1,TRBD1,.,TRBJ2-7,TGCGCCAGCAGCCATCCTGGACAGGGGGTATACGAGCAGTACTTC,CASSHPGQGVYEQYF
TRBV6-5,TRBD1,.,TRBJ1-5,TGTGCCAGCAGTTACTCCAGGGGGATACAGCCCCAGCATTTT,CASSYSRGIQPQHF
TRBV5-6,.,few,TRBJ1-2,TGTGCCAGCAGCTGGGGCCCTGATGGCTACACCTTC,CASSWGPDGYTF
TRBV19,TRBD1,.,TRBJ1-5,TGTGCCAGTAGTACGCCGACAGGGGCCCCCAGATACAATCAGCCCCAGCATTTT,CASSTPTGAPRYNQPQHF
TRBV7-3,TRBD1,.,TRBJ2-5,TGTGCCAGCAGCTTACTCCGACAGGGGGAGACCCAGTACTTC,CASSLLRQGETQYF
TRBV29-1,.,.,TRBJ2-1,TGCAGCGTTGCGGCCTTACAGGGAGGGAATGAGCAGTTCTTC,CSVAALQGGNEQFF
TRBV10-3,TRBD2,.,TRBJ2-4,TGTGCCATCAGTGACGGCCTAGCGGGAGGGCCAGGAGAGGACATTCAGTACTTC,CAISDGLAGGPGEDIQYF
TRBV20-1,.,.,TRBJ2-1,TGCAGTGCTAGTGACCCCCCCAATGAGCAGTTCTTC,CSASDPPNEQFF
TRBV5-1,.,.,TRBJ2-1,TGCGCCAGCAGCTTGGGAACAGGGCGTGAGCAGTTCTTC,CASSLGTGREQFF
TRBV20-1,TRBD2,.,TRBJ2-1,TGCAGTGCTGACCCGGGGACTAGAAGTGGAAATGAGCAGTTCTTC,CSADPGTRSGNEQFF
TRBV5-1,.,few,TRBJ2-3,TGCGCCAGCAGCCTCCGGGACTCCTCCACAGATACGCAGTATTTT,CASSLRDSSTDTQYF
TRBV5-8,TRBD1,.,TRBJ1-2,TGTGCCAGCAGCGTAACAACCGGGACAGTCGTCCGCGGCTACACCTTC,CASSVTTGTVVRGYTF
TRBV7-8,TRBD1,few,TRBJ1-1,TGTGCCAGCAGCCTTGGGACAGGGGGCATAAACACTGAAGCTTTCTTT,CASSLGTGGINTEAFF
TRBV6-2/TRBV6-3,TRBD1,few,TRBJ2-1,TGTGCCAGCAGTTCCTACTTCCGACAGGGTAACTACAATGAGCAGTTCTTC,CASSSYFRQGNYNEQFF